This T cell receptor (beta chain) was identified in a study of cytomegalovirus exposure and HLA in healthy donors. About this clone itself: Its antigen is not identified.

With 60 Vbeta and 13 Jbeta primers, the PCR was carried out. The method was immunoSEQ multiplex PCR; TCRdb's version includes in-frame clones alone and lacks a portion of them. This sample has some 130,000 clones, with around 63% found just once. CDR1 MGHRA and CDR2 YSYEKL come from the germline V gene. The CDR3 is 13 amino acids. The V and J ends lost 4 bases and 1 base respectively, with 8 bases between them. Study-level points and caveats: The presence/absence work took it that sequencing depth was about the same across donors. Several of the most significant clusters appeared linked to common viral pathogens, based on a later analysis.

The receptor was derived from a human donor in good health. Sequences were obtained from PBMCs. V and J are TRBV4-1 and TRBJ2-7; no firm D call. This chain's CDR3 is CASSLAESYEQYF. As DNA, the CDR3 is TGCGCCAGCAGCCTAGCTGAGTCCTACGAGCAGTACTTC.